This is a list of T cell receptor beta chains from one sample in a study of blood T cell repertoires in COVID-19. TCRdb's copy holds only in-frame clones and misses some; the assay was immunoSEQ multiplex PCR. The sample lists about 140,000 clones, around four fifths occurring once. The specimen was PBMCs or T cells enriched from blood (not recorded which). These receptors all come from a woman aged 45-60 years who had recovered from COVID-19. CDR3s include the opening cysteine and the closing phenylalanine or tryptophan.

v_call	j_call	cdr3_aa
TRBV5-5	TRBJ2-3	CASSLWGQITDTQYF
TRBV28	TRBJ2-1	CASSFDTGRNEQFF
TRBV7-2	TRBJ2-7	CASSLAPSSRIYSYEQYF
TRBV15	TRBJ2-1	CATSQRQGTGYEQFF
TRBV2	TRBJ1-5	CASSTLGQNNQPQHF
TRBV6-5	TRBJ1-3	CASTGSLSSGNTIYF
TRBV28	TRBJ2-5	CASRPLDRAQETQYF
TRBV29-1	TRBJ2-7	CSGGTALSEQYF
TRBV14	TRBJ1-2	CASSPAGGYGYTF
TRBV15	TRBJ1-1	CATSPRGGLNTEAFF
TRBV7-2	TRBJ2-7	CASSYADRGLTYEQYF
TRBV27	TRBJ1-2	CASSPARRFYGYTF
TRBV6-2/TRBV6-3	TRBJ2-3	CASSPLAGSDTQYF
TRBV5-1	TRBJ2-2	CASSNLRGSGTGELFF
TRBV30	TRBJ1-1	CAWSGGRSDTEAFF
TRBV9	TRBJ1-6	CASSVELGRSPLHF
TRBV30	TRBJ1-1	CAWSQVVTEAFF
TRBV18	TRBJ1-3	CASSPPSGPDSGNTIYF
TRBV7-7	TRBJ2-5	CASSAGETQYF
TRBV21-1	TRBJ1-1	CASSKARGNTEAFF
TRBV11-2	TRBJ1-6	CASSVTQGGSPLHF
TRBV5-1	TRBJ2-1	CASSHGTGINEQFF
TRBV19	TRBJ2-7	CASSTSSGGSYEQYF
TRBV2	TRBJ1-2	CASRGGGNPPNYGYTF
TRBV4-1	TRBJ1-1	CASSQGSTAAFF
TRBV7-9	TRBJ2-7	CASSLAGPGYEQYF
TRBV28	TRBJ1-2	CASSPFGDSNYGYTF
TRBV29-1	TRBJ1-4	CSGSGAPNEKLFF
TRBV6-5	TRBJ1-1	CASSHRGRNTEAFF
TRBV5-8	TRBJ1-2	CASSTGQAAEGGGYTF
TRBV9	TRBJ1-5	CASSVAGVYQPQHF
TRBV2	TRBJ1-2	CASSEYGGSYTF
TRBV5-1	TRBJ2-1	CASSRGTYNEQFF
TRBV2	TRBJ2-2	CASASGTGATGELFF
TRBV9	TRBJ2-3	CASSVALFGDTQYF
TRBV7-9	TRBJ1-2	CASTKFRDSIIYGYTF
TRBV29-1	TRBJ1-1	CSAQTQQGETEAFF
TRBV19	TRBJ1-5	CASRDRDQPQHF
TRBV15	TRBJ1-5	CATSRRGGSNQPQHF
TRBV6-6	TRBJ1-1	CASTSYTGNFPEAFF
TRBV29-1	TRBJ1-5	CSVAGSNQPQHF
TRBV28	TRBJ2-5	CASSSSGQGTKTQYF
TRBV7-9	TRBJ1-5	CASSWASNQPQHF
TRBV13	TRBJ1-4	CASSFRVGSTNEKLFF
TRBV5-1	TRBJ1-3	CASSDATGDHGNTIYF
TRBV6-5	TRBJ1-4	CASTQGEKLFF
TRBV19	TRBJ2-2	CASSILAGVPGELFF
TRBV2	TRBJ2-7	CASSEGTGNYEQYF
TRBV10-3	TRBJ1-1	CATSREWDTEAFF
TRBV7-3	TRBJ2-2	CASSAQGTPVDGELFF
TRBV4-2	TRBJ2-5	CASSHIIAGNQETQYF